This T cell receptor beta chain was sequenced during a study of shared clonotypes between healthy human individuals. Note on this clone: Its antigen is unidentified.

Per the original data handling: ImmunoSEQ output lacked quality scores and full-length reads, limiting matched filtering. Sequenced by immunoSEQ multiplex PCR; TCRdb stores in-frame clones only, minus some. The V and J calls and clone size are taken from that table; D and trimming were inferred from the DNA. This table has roughly 2.5 million clones, over 85% appearing once. Study conclusions and caveats: Naive CD4 clonotypes were shared across a handful of donors at around 5.4%. Depth of sequencing was expected to influence donor clonotype sharing.

The CDR3 runs to 14 residues. Trimming took off 6 bases at V and 6 bases at J, with 17 bases between the two ends. From germline, CDR1 is PRHDT and CDR2 FYEKMQ (reference sequence). This clonotype was sampled from a man aged 18 to 35 in good health. The sample consisted of naive CD4+ T cells sorted from blood. Subset indicated: CD45RA+ positively selected. The chain employs TRBV13 and TRBJ1-1; D is undetermined. CDR3 coding DNA: TGTGCCAGCAGGTTTACTTTGTTTCGGGCTGAAGCTTTCTTT. Its protein is CASRFTLFRAEAFF. Variable domain in full (rest from reference TRBV13 and TRBJ1-1): AAGVIQSPRHLIKEKRETATLKCYPIPRHDTVYWYQQGPGQDPQFLISFYEKMQSDKGSIPDRFSAQQFSDYHSELNMSSLELGDSALYFCASRFTLFRAEAFFGQGTRLTVV.